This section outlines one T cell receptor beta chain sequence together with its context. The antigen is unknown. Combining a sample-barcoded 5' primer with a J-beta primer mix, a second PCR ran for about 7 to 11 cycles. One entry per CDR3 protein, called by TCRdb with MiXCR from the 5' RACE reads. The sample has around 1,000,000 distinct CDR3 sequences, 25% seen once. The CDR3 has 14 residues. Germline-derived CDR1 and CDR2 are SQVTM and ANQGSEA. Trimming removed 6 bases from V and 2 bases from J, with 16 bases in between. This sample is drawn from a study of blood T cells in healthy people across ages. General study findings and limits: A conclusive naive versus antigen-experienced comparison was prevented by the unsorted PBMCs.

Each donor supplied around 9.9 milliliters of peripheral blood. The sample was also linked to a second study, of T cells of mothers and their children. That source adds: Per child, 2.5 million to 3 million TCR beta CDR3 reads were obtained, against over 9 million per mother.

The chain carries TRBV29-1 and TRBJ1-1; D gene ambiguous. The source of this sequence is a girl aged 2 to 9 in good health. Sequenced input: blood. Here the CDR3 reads CSVLKPADNTEAFF. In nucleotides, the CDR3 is TGCAGCGTCCTAAAGCCTGCAGATAACACTGAAGCTTTCTTT. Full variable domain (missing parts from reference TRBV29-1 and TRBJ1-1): SAVISQKPSRDICQRGTSLTIQCQVDSQVTMMFWYRQQPGQSLTLIATANQGSEATYESGFVIDKFPISRPNLTFSTLTVSNMSPEDSSIYLCSVLKPADNTEAFFGQGTRLTVV.